Listed below are T cell receptor beta chains from one sample, sequenced in a study of shared clonotypes between healthy human individuals. The repertoire was sequenced with immunoSEQ multiplex PCR; TCRdb's copy has only in-frame clones and lacks some. The sample consists of more than 1 million clones, 75% to 80% of them appearing once. The sequenced sample consisted of memory CD4+ T cells from PBMCs. The receptors were gathered from a young man in good health. Some clones in this sample may be carry-over from other donors' samples. Each CDR3 is given with its conserved first and last residue. The D gene is left open where the match is weak. Only part of the rows carry a size: once, few, many, or a class if the clone is expanded.

len,abundance,d_gene,v_gene,j_gene,CDR3aa,CDR3nt
16,NA,NA,TRBV9,TRBJ1-4,CASSVGGGAGAEKLFF,TGTGCCAGCAGCGTAGGCGGGGGGGCCGGTGCTGAAAAACTGTTTTTT
14,NA,NA,TRBV7-2,TRBJ1-1,CASSSGSTKTEAFF,TGTGCCAGCAGCTCGGGAAGCACGAAAACTGAAGCTTTCTTT
12,NA,NA,TRBV6-5,TRBJ2-3,CAIGDSTDTQYF,TGTGCCATTGGGGATAGCACAGATACGCAGTATTTT
14,NA,TRBD2,TRBV29-1,TRBJ2-1,CSVARLAGEVEQFF,TGCAGCGTTGCCCGACTAGCGGGAGAGGTTGAGCAGTTCTTC
14,NA,NA,TRBV30,TRBJ2-5,CAWSGNDREETQYF,TGTGCCTGGAGTGGCAATGATAGAGAGGAGACCCAGTACTTC
15,NA,NA,TRBV27,TRBJ2-1,CASSSRGHSYNEQFF,TGTGCCAGCAGTTCCCGGGGGCACTCCTACAATGAGCAGTTCTTC
14,NA,NA,TRBV7-9,TRBJ1-3,CASSFQGAGNTIYF,TGTGCCAGCAGCTTTCAGGGAGCTGGAAACACCATATATTTT
14,few,NA,TRBV6-6,TRBJ2-7,CASSYPGVVDEQYF,TGTGCCAGCAGTTACCCGGGAGTCGTTGACGAGCAGTACTTC
13,NA,NA,TRBV4-1,TRBJ2-7,CASSQDSVYEQYF,TGCGCCAGCAGCCAAGATAGCGTCTACGAGCAGTACTTC
15,NA,NA,TRBV6-4,TRBJ2-2,CASRAGWGRTGELFF,TGTGCCAGCAGAGCAGGGTGGGGCCGCACCGGGGAGCTGTTTTTT
15,once,TRBD2,TRBV29-1,TRBJ2-5,CSARMGTSGGETQYF,TGCAGCGCCCGAATGGGGACTAGCGGGGGGGAGACCCAGTACTTC
14,NA,NA,TRBV9,TRBJ2-7,CASSVARNSNEQYF,TGTGCCAGCAGCGTAGCTCGGAACAGCAACGAGCAGTACTTC
17,few,TRBD1,TRBV30,TRBJ1-3,CAWSLWDRAFSGNTIYF,TGTGCCTGGAGTCTGTGGGACAGGGCTTTCTCTGGAAACACCATATATTTT
16,NA,TRBD2,TRBV7-8,TRBJ2-7,CASSPKGLADSYEQYF,TGTGCCAGCAGCCCAAAGGGACTAGCGGATTCCTACGAGCAGTACTTC
16,NA,TRBD2,TRBV6-5,TRBJ2-3,CASSSRTSAPTDTQYF,TGTGCCAGCAGTTCCAGGACTAGCGCCCCCACAGATACGCAGTATTTT
14,NA,NA,TRBV5-5,TRBJ1-5,CASSLLSGNQPQHF,TGTGCCAGCAGCTTGTTGTCTGGCAATCAGCCCCAGCATTTT
16,NA,NA,TRBV11-2,TRBJ2-7,CASSSQGAGGPYEQYF,TGTGCCAGCAGCTCCCAGGGGGCGGGAGGCCCCTACGAGCAGTACTTC
14,NA,NA,TRBV4-3,TRBJ2-7,CASSHGRPSYEQYF,TGCGCCAGCAGCCATGGGCGCCCGTCCTACGAGCAGTACTTC
13,NA,NA,TRBV2,TRBJ2-2,CASSEQGHGELFF,TGTGCCAGCAGTGAGCAGGGACATGGGGAGCTGTTTTTT
19,NA,TRBD2,TRBV5-8,TRBJ2-3,CASSLALVAGGGSTDTQYF,TGTGCCAGCAGCTTGGCCTTGGTAGCGGGAGGTGGTAGCACAGATACGCAGTATTTT
16,NA,NA,TRBV9,TRBJ1-3,CASSRTGTGSGNTIYF,TGTGCCAGCAGCCGAACAGGGACGGGCTCTGGAAACACCATATATTTT
15,NA,NA,TRBV5-1,TRBJ2-1,CASSLLGTSTDEQFF,TGCGCCAGCAGCTTGTTGGGGACGAGTACGGATGAGCAGTTCTTC
14,NA,TRBD1,TRBV28,TRBJ1-2,CASSTGEGGNGYTF,TGTGCCAGCAGCACAGGGGAGGGAGGGAATGGCTACACCTTC
17,NA,TRBD1,TRBV10-3,TRBJ1-3,CAIRSGQGVSSGNTIYF,TGTGCCATCAGGTCCGGGCAGGGGGTCTCCTCTGGAAACACCATATATTTT
14,NA,NA,TRBV2,TRBJ2-7,CASSVGNSFYEQYF,TGTGCCAGCAGTGTCGGGAACTCTTTCTACGAGCAGTACTTC
14,NA,TRBD2,TRBV11-2,TRBJ2-1,CASRTTSGRNEQFF,TGTGCCAGCAGGACGACTAGCGGGAGGAATGAGCAGTTCTTC
16,once,TRBD1,TRBV19,TRBJ1-2,CASMGATGGARYGYTF,TGTGCCAGTATGGGAGCAACAGGGGGCGCGAGGTATGGCTACACCTTC
13,NA,NA,TRBV7-3,TRBJ1-2,CASSLDSNYGYTF,TGTGCCAGCAGCTTAGACAGCAACTATGGCTACACCTTC
15,NA,NA,TRBV7-9,TRBJ1-5,CAGTIAGRRNQPQHF,TGTGCCGGAACTATAGCTGGACGCCGGAATCAGCCCCAGCATTTT
12,NA,NA,TRBV7-9,TRBJ1-5,CASSLASQPQHF,TGTGCCAGCAGCTTAGCCTCTCAGCCCCAGCATTTT
14,NA,TRBD1,TRBV5-1,TRBJ1-1,CASGTGTGGTEAFF,TGCGCCAGCGGAACCGGGACAGGGGGCACTGAAGCTTTCTTT
14,NA,NA,TRBV5-6,TRBJ2-2,CASSWGLNTGELFF,TGTGCCAGCAGCTGGGGGCTGAACACCGGGGAGCTGTTTTTT
13,NA,NA,TRBV6-5,TRBJ2-7,CASSYERGGSPYF,TGTGCCAGCAGTTACGAGAGGGGGGGAAGTCCGTACTTC
13,NA,NA,TRBV6-6,TRBJ2-2,CASRDQNTGELFF,TGTGCCAGCAGAGACCAGAACACCGGGGAGCTGTTTTTT
11,NA,NA,TRBV20-1,TRBJ2-5,CSAGTRETQYF,TGCAGTGCTGGGACACGAGAGACCCAGTACTTC
13,NA,TRBD1,TRBV29-1,TRBJ2-5,CSVERDSQSTQYF,TGCAGCGTTGAGAGGGACAGTCAATCGACCCAGTACTTC
16,NA,TRBD1,TRBV7-9,TRBJ2-1,CASRSTGGSAYNEQFF,TGTGCCAGCAGGTCTACAGGGGGCTCTGCCTACAATGAGCAGTTCTTC
13,NA,NA,TRBV5-1,TRBJ1-2,CASSSDGNYGYTF,TGCGCCAGCAGCTCGGACGGCAACTATGGCTACACCTTC
17,NA,NA,TRBV18,TRBJ1-2,CASSPRFGGPEDYGYTF,TGTGCCAGCTCACCACGTTTTGGGGGGCCGGAGGACTATGGCTACACCTTC
15,NA,TRBD2,TRBV18,TRBJ2-2,CASSPGLARTGELFF,TGTGCCAGCTCGCCAGGACTAGCGCGCACCGGGGAGCTGTTTTTT
14,few,NA,TRBV7-9,TRBJ1-3,CASSEGSSGNTIYF,TGTGCCAGCTCCGAGGGAAGCTCTGGAAACACCATATATTTT
13,NA,TRBD1,TRBV14,TRBJ1-2,CASSPDRDRGYTF,TGTGCCAGCAGCCCGGACAGGGATCGTGGCTACACCTTC
13,NA,NA,TRBV6-1,TRBJ1-4,CASTEQGDEKLFF,TGTGCCAGCACTGAGCAGGGCGATGAAAAACTGTTTTTT
14,NA,NA,TRBV2,TRBJ2-2,CASSDKGATGELFF,TGTGCCAGCAGTGACAAGGGAGCCACCGGGGAGCTGTTTTTT
14,NA,NA,TRBV6-6,TRBJ2-3,CATRAGGPTDTQYF,TGTGCCACCAGGGCCGGGGGTCCCACAGATACGCAGTATTTT
14,NA,NA,TRBV6-1,TRBJ2-5,CASSEEMLQETQYF,TGTGCCAGCAGTGAAGAGATGCTCCAAGAGACCCAGTACTTC
13,few,TRBD1,TRBV7-9,TRBJ1-1,CASSWTGDTEAFF,TGTGCCAGCAGCTGGACAGGTGACACTGAAGCTTTCTTT
12,few,NA,TRBV28,TRBJ1-1,CASSLSTSDAFF,TGTGCCAGCAGTTTATCGACTTCTGACGCTTTCTTT
17,NA,NA,TRBV4-2,TRBJ1-1,CASSQDWGGRGNTEAFF,TGTGCCAGCAGCCAAGATTGGGGTGGGCGTGGGAACACTGAAGCTTTCTTT
14,NA,NA,TRBV10-1,TRBJ1-2,CASSGNGQTYGYTF,TGCGCCAGCAGTGGGAATGGACAGACCTATGGCTACACCTTC
16,few,TRBD2,TRBV7-9,TRBJ2-3,CASSPTSGKGGDTQYF,TGTGCCAGCAGCCCGACTAGCGGGAAGGGGGGAGATACGCAGTATTTT
14,NA,TRBD1,TRBV19,TRBJ1-1,CATRTGVLGTEAFF,TGTGCCACCCGGACAGGGGTTTTGGGCACTGAAGCTTTCTTT
15,once,TRBD2,TRBV6-5,TRBJ2-1,CASGTSGRSYNEQFF,TGTGCCAGCGGAACTAGCGGGAGGAGCTACAATGAGCAGTTCTTC
13,once,NA,TRBV25-1,TRBJ1-2,CASSELEGYGYTF,TGTGCCAGCAGTGAATTGGAGGGCTATGGCTACACCTTC
14,NA,NA,TRBV30,TRBJ1-4,CAWSRGAGNEKLFF,TGTGCCTGGAGTCGCGGGGCAGGGAATGAAAAACTGTTTTTT
13,NA,TRBD2,TRBV28,TRBJ2-5,CASGTSGRRAQYF,TGTGCCAGCGGGACTAGCGGGAGAAGGGCCCAGTACTTC
15,NA,TRBD2,TRBV11-1,TRBJ2-7,CASSLPGTSVYEQYF,TGTGCCAGCAGCTTGCCCGGGACTAGCGTCTACGAGCAGTACTTC
15,NA,NA,TRBV10-3,TRBJ1-1,CAISENPGSNTEAFF,TGTGCCATCAGTGAAAATCCAGGGTCGAACACTGAAGCTTTCTTT
14,once,TRBD1,TRBV18,TRBJ1-2,CASSPTGQFYGYTF,TGTGCCAGCTCCCCGACAGGGCAGTTTTATGGCTACACCTTC